This is a list of T cell receptor beta chains from one sample in a study of T cells in localized non-small cell lung cancer. Sequencing was performed with immunoSEQ multiplex PCR; in TCRdb, only in-frame clones are kept and a portion is missing. This sample has about 70,000 clones, with 86% found just once. The sequencing here drew on peripheral blood, taken before any cancer treatment. The receptor set was obtained from a male donor older than 55 with stage III squamous cell lung carcinoma. The CDR3 runs from the conserved cysteine through the conserved F or W. A D gene is named only where the DNA matches it firmly. The size field is filled for only some rows; it gives once, few, many or a size class.

length	V	size	D	J	DNA	CDR3
15	TRBV4-3	NA	TRBD1	TRBJ2-7	TGCGCCAGCAGCCAAATGATAGGGACAGGGCTCGAGCAGTACTTC	CASSQMIGTGLEQYF
13	TRBV7-8	NA	NA	TRBJ1-6	TGTGCCAGCAGCTTACGAATGAATTCACCCCTCCACTTT	CASSLRMNSPLHF
19	TRBV19	NA	TRBD1	TRBJ2-2	TGTGCCTCTTACGAGGGACAGGGGCAAGGTATCGTACACACCGGGGAGCTGTTTTTT	CASYEGQGQGIVHTGELFF
13	TRBV27	NA	NA	TRBJ2-2	TGTGCCAGCAGTTCAAGGGTAACCGGGGAGCTGTTTTTT	CASSSRVTGELFF
15	TRBV4-1	NA	TRBD1	TRBJ1-2	TGCGCCAGCAGCCAAGATTGGCAGGGGGCGGGTGGCTACACCTTC	CASSQDWQGAGGYTF
14	TRBV6-5	NA	TRBD1	TRBJ1-2	TGTGCCAGCAGTTACGGTACAGGGGTTGATGGCTACACCTTC	CASSYGTGVDGYTF
15	TRBV6-1	NA	TRBD1	TRBJ2-3	TGTGCCAGCAGTGGAAGGGGGCAGGGGGCAGATACGCAGTATTTT	CASSGRGQGADTQYF
15	TRBV4-3	few	NA	TRBJ1-1	TGCGCCAGCAGCCAAGTCCCCGGTGGGAACACTGAAGCTTTCTTT	CASSQVPGGNTEAFF
13	TRBV6-4	NA	NA	TRBJ2-3	TGTGCCAGTGCCCGGGAGTCGGCGGATACGCAGTATTTT	CASARESADTQYF
18	TRBV7-6	NA	TRBD2	TRBJ2-7	TGTGCCAGCAGCTCAAGGACTAGCGGGGGGGACCTCCTAGGCGAGCAGTACTTC	CASSSRTSGGDLLGEQYF
15	TRBV6-1	NA	NA	TRBJ1-4	TGTGCCAGCAGTGAAGCTAGCATAGGGTATGAAAAACTGTTTTTT	CASSEASIGYEKLFF
14	TRBV4-1	NA	TRBD1	TRBJ2-1	TGCGCCAGCAGCCCGCTGGGGACAGGGGGCGAGCAGTTCTTC	CASSPLGTGGEQFF
15	TRBV19	NA	NA	TRBJ1-1	TGTGCCAGTAGTACGCCAAGAAAGGCGGCCGTTGCGGCTTTCTTT	CASSTPRKAAVAAFF